This T cell receptor beta chain is from a study of T cells in localized non-small cell lung cancer. Whole-study findings and limits: Greater blood T cell density accompanied longer overall survival. Researchers found a median about 53 of the top 100 tumor clones in adjacent lung. Uninvolved adjacent lung, not tumor, had the highest T cell clonality. Sequence data derive from only one tumor region, so heterogeneity remains possible.

Sequencing used immunoSEQ multiplex PCR; TCRdb keeps in-frame clones, though not all of them. The profile shows around 25,000 clones, 92% of them singletons. The CDR3 consists of 16 residues. CDR1 is MNHEY and CDR2 is SVGAGI in the germline V gene. The V and J ends lost 4 bases and 4 bases, in that order; junction bases with no gene match: 8. This clone was observed once. The antigen is undetermined. The specimen was peripheral blood, collected before any cancer treatment. The rearrangement joins TRBV6-5 to TRBJ2-1; 9 bases are a match to TRBD1. The TCR sequence derives from a man aged 35-75 years with stage III squamous cell lung carcinoma. CDR3 sequence: CASSSLRQGGYNEQFF. As DNA, the CDR3 is TGTGCCAGCAGTTCCCTAAGACAGGGGGGGTACAATGAGCAGTTCTTC.